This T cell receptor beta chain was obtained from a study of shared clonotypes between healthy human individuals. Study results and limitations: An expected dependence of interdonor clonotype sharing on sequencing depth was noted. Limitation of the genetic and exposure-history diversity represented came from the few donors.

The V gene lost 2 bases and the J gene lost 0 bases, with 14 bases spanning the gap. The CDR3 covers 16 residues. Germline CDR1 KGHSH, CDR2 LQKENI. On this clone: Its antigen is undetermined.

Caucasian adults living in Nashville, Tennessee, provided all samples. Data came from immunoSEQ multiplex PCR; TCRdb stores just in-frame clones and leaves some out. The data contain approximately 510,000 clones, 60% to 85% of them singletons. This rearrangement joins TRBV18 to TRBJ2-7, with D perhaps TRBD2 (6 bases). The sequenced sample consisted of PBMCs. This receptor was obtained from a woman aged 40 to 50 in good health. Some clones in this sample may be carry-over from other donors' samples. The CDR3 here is CASSPFSDGSSYEQYF. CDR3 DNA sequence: TGTGCCAGCTCACCATTTTCAGACGGGAGCTCCTACGAGCAGTACTTC.